This entry concerns a single T cell receptor beta chain. No antigen is known for it. J lost 0 bases, V lost 3 bases, and 4 bases had no gene match. Germline CDR1 SGDLS, CDR2 YYNGEE. The CDR3 totals 16 residues. These data are taken from a study of PD-1 blockade in classical Hodgkin lymphoma. Regarding the study as a whole: Significantly greater TCR diversity emerged by C4D1 in CD4+ cells but not CD8+ cells. Complete responders' baseline diversity resembled that of newly diagnosed patients. Relative to healthy donors, newly diagnosed patients reportedly had lower baseline TCR diversity, which was reported as lower still in relapsed/refractory patients. Repertoires differed for reasons still undefined, possibly disease activity or prior therapy.

Clones were read by immunoSEQ multiplex PCR, and TCRdb kept only the in-frame ones, dropping some. This sample yields around 50,000 clones, of which nearly 90% are seen a single time; more than 11% belongs to the top ten. Time point meaning: cycle 4 day 1 (C4D1), after five to seven weeks of nivolumab. Every one of the patients relapsed after autologous stem cell transplantation (brentuximab vedotin exposure was variable). This TCR came from a human donor with classical Hodgkin lymphoma. Sequencing was performed on peripheral blood mononuclear cells (PBMCs), taken before the fourth cycle of nivolumab. V gene TRBV9 combines with J gene TRBJ2-2, with 8 bases identical to TRBD2. The CDR3 bases are TGTGCCAGCAGCGCCGGGGGGGCAGCGAACACCGGGGAGCTGTTTTTT. Translated, it gives CASSAGGAANTGELFF.